This T cell receptor (beta chain) was sequenced in a study of prognosis after radiotherapy for stage I lung cancer. At the level of the study: Stage I lung tumors that were newly diagnosed and primary were found in more than 12 patients, while roughly five patients had oligometastatic NSCLC after surgical resection of the primary tumor.

V was pared by 0 bases and J by 7 bases, with 17 bases between. This CDR3 is 15 amino acids long. The germline V gene encodes CDR1 SGHDT and CDR2 YYEEEE. Two-round multiplex PCR on genomic DNA was the method by which TCR beta CDR3 was amplified. Primers specific to each TRBV and TRBJ gene were used in first-round PCR. TCRdb recomputed calls from the multiplex PCR reads with MiXCR, one row per CDR3 protein. The sample yields around 63,000 distinct CDR3 sequences, about a quarter seen once. Sequencing used PBMCs, obtained before or after stereotactic body radiation therapy (not recorded which). The sequence was collected from a donor older than 45 with non-small cell lung cancer. The chain couples TRBV5-6 to TRBJ2-7; D perhaps matches TRBD1 (6 bases). Here the CDR3 reads CASSLVAVGAWEQYF. The CDR3 bases are TGTGCCAGCAGCTTGGTTGCGGTGGGGGCGTGGGAGCAGTACTTC.